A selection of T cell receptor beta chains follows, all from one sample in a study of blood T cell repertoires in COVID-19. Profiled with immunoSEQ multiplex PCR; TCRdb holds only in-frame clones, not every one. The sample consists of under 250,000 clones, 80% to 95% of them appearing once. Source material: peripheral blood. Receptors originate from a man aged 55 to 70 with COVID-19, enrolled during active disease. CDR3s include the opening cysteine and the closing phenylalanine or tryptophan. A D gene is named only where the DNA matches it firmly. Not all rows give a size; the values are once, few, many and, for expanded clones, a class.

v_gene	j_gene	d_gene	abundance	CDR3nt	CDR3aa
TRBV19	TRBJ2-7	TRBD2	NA	TGTGCCAGTAGTATGGGGGGGACTAGCGGGAGCTACGAGCAGTACTTC	CASSMGGTSGSYEQYF
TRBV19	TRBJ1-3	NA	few	TGTGCCAGTAGTACCACAAACTCTGGAAACACCATATATTTT	CASSTTNSGNTIYF
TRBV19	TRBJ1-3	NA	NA	TGTGCCAGTACCCGGGAGGGGGGGTCCGGAAACACCATATATTTT	CASTREGGSGNTIYF
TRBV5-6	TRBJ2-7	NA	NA	TGTGCCAGCAGCTTCGTTTCCTACGAGCAGTACTTC	CASSFVSYEQYF
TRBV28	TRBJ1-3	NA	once	TGTGCCAGCAGTTCACCGAGATTCTCTGGAAACACCATATATTTT	CASSSPRFSGNTIYF
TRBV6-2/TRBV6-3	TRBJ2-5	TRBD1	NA	TGTGCCAGCAGTTACGCTGGACAGGGGGAGACCCAGTACTTC	CASSYAGQGETQYF
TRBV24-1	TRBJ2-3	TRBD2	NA	TGTGCCACCAGTGATTTCCTAGCGGGGGGCACAGATACGCAGTATTTT	CATSDFLAGGTDTQYF
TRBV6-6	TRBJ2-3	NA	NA	TGTGCCAGCAGGCCCGGGACTAGCACAGATACGCAGTATTTT	CASRPGTSTDTQYF
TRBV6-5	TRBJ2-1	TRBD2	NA	TGTGCCAGCAGGGCAGCGGGGTGGAGCGCGGATGAGCAGTTCTTC	CASRAAGWSADEQFF
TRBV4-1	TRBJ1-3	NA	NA	TGCGCCAGCAGCCAAGTCCACAGGGCTGGAAACACCATATATTTT	CASSQVHRAGNTIYF
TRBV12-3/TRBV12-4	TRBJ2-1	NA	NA	TGTGCCAGCACCCTTTACAATGAGCAGTTCTTC	CASTLYNEQFF
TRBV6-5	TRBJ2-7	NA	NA	TGTGCCAGCAGACCGGGACAACGTCGCGAGCAGTACTTC	CASRPGQRREQYF
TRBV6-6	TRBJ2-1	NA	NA	TGTGCCAGCAGTTACGATGTGGGGGAGGCTAACAATGAGCAGTTCTTC	CASSYDVGEANNEQFF
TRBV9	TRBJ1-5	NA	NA	TGTGCCGGAATCCAGGGGATTAGCAATCAGCCCCAGCATTTT	CAGIQGISNQPQHF
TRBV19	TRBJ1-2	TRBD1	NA	TGTGCCAGTAGTAACCGGGACAGGGGCAACAATGGCTACACCTTC	CASSNRDRGNNGYTF
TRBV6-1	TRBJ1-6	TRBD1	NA	TGTGCCAGCAGTGGACAGGGAAGCTCCTATAATTCACCCCTCCACTTT	CASSGQGSSYNSPLHF
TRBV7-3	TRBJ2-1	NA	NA	TGTGCCAGCAGCCCAGGGTCGGTTGATGAGCAGTTCTTC	CASSPGSVDEQFF
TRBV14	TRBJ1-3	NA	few	TGTGCCAGCAGCCAAGCGTTAGGAGGGTACGGAAACACCATATATTTT	CASSQALGGYGNTIYF
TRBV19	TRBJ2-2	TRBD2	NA	TGTGCCAGTAATACCCTAGCGGGGGTGAACACCGGGGAGCTGTTTTTT	CASNTLAGVNTGELFF
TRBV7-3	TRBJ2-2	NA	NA	TGTGCCAGCAGCTTAGTAGGGGGAGCCGGGGAGCTGTTTTTT	CASSLVGGAGELFF
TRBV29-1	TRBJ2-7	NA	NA	TGCAGCGTTGTTCGAGGGAGGGGGAACGAGCAGTACTTC	CSVVRGRGNEQYF
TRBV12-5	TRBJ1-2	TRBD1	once	TGTGCTAGTGGAGGACAGGGGATCGTACGGGGCTACACCTTC	CASGGQGIVRGYTF
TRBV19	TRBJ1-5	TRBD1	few	TGTGCCAGTAGTAGGGCCAGGGGGCCCGAGCCCCAGCATTTT	CASSRARGPEPQHF
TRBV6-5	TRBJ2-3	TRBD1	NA	TGTGCCAGCTTGGACAGGAGCACAGATACGCAGTATTTT	CASLDRSTDTQYF
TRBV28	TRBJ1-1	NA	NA	TGTGCCAGCAGGGCGACAGCTAACACTGAAGCTTTCTTT	CASRATANTEAFF